The clone carrying this TCR beta chain was seen only a few times. The sample comes from a study of T cells in Graves' hyperthyroidism and ophthalmopathy. RNA transcripts provided the source from which TCR beta CDR3 regions were amplified. The HTBI primer set served for first-round RT-PCR of the TCR CDR3. TCRdb used MiXCR to reprocess the multiplex PCR reads, holding one entry per CDR3 protein. The data contain hundreds of thousands of distinct CDR3 sequences, roughly 14% of them seen just once; the ten biggest clones take up under 15%. The ends lost 4 bases at V and 2 bases at J; junction bases unmatched: 6. This CDR3 has 15 residues. In germline, CDR1 is SGDLS, CDR2 YYNGEE.

The chain combines TRBV9 with TRBJ2-7; TRBD2 agrees at 10 bases. This clonotype was sampled from a man in his late teens or twenties with Graves' ophthalmopathy. Source material: blood. This CDR3 is CASSLGLADTYEQYF. The CDR3 DNA is TGTGCCAGCAGCCTTGGACTAGCGGACACCTACGAGCAGTACTTC.